A selection of T cell receptor beta chains follows, all from one sample in a study of PD-1 and CTLA-4 blockade in melanoma. Using immunoSEQ multiplex PCR, the repertoire was profiled, and TCRdb retains in-frame clones only, with some absent. This table holds tens of thousands of clones, approximately 89% found once. The source was CD8+ T cells from peripheral blood, collected from a patient given anti-PD-1 treatment. The receptors here all came from a human donor with melanoma. The CDR3 runs from the conserved cysteine through the conserved F or W. The D gene is left open where the match is weak. Not all rows give a size; the values are once, few, many and, for expanded clones, a class.

TRBV7-9	NA	TRBJ2-7	NA	TGTGCCAGCAGCTTAGGCACCAAACCCTACGAGCAGTACTTC	CASSLGTKPYEQYF
TRBV24-1	NA	TRBJ1-1	NA	TGTGCCACCAGTGACTTGGGGGGGAATGAAGCTTTCTTT	CATSDLGGNEAFF
TRBV7-9	once	TRBJ2-7	TRBD2	TGTGCCAGCAGCTTAGCCGTCCCTAGCGGTACTTCCCCGAGGGACGAGCAGTACTTC	CASSLAVPSGTSPRDEQYF
TRBV7-6	NA	TRBJ2-1	NA	TGTGCCAGCAGCTTAAGACTCCCTCAACTTTTAGGGAATGAGCAGTTCTTC	CASSLRLPQLLGNEQFF
TRBV14	NA	TRBJ1-2	NA	TGTGCCAGCAGCCCGGTTTTCGATGGCTACACCTTC	CASSPVFDGYTF
TRBV19	NA	TRBJ2-1	TRBD2	TGTGCCAGTAGTATTTTCGGTAGCGGGAACAATGAGCAGTTCTTC	CASSIFGSGNNEQFF
TRBV3-1/TRBV3-2	NA	TRBJ1-3	NA	TGTGCCAGCAGCCAAAATAGACCCGGGGTGGACACCATATATTTT	CASSQNRPGVDTIYF
TRBV10-2	NA	TRBJ1-1	NA	TGCGCCAGCAGTATTAACACTGAAGCTTTCTTT	CASSINTEAFF
TRBV4-2	NA	TRBJ1-1	TRBD1	TGTGCCAGCAGCCAAGTTTCCGACAGGGGAGGCACTGAAGCTTTCTTT	CASSQVSDRGGTEAFF
TRBV30	NA	TRBJ2-3	NA	TGTGCCTGGAGTGTGTCGGAAACAGATACGCAGTATTTT	CAWSVSETDTQYF
TRBV30	NA	TRBJ1-1	NA	TGTGCCTGGACCGAAGAGGGAGAAGCTTTCTTT	CAWTEEGEAFF
TRBV30	NA	TRBJ1-2	NA	TGTGCCTGGAGTGTAGGGCGTGGCTACACCTTC	CAWSVGRGYTF
TRBV7-8	NA	TRBJ1-5	TRBD1	TGTGCCAGCAGCGAATGGACAGGGACCAATCAGCCCCAGCATTTT	CASSEWTGTNQPQHF
TRBV5-4	once	TRBJ1-6	NA	TGTGCCAGCAGCCAGAGGGGGAATTCACCCCTCCACTTT	CASSQRGNSPLHF
TRBV2	NA	TRBJ1-6	TRBD1	TGTGCCAGCAGTGCAGGACAGGGAGCATATTCACCCCTCCACTTT	CASSAGQGAYSPLHF
TRBV19	NA	TRBJ1-1	NA	TGTGCCAGTAGACTGGGGAATACTGAAGCTTTCTTT	CASRLGNTEAFF
TRBV5-6	NA	TRBJ2-7	TRBD1	TGTGCCAGCAGCTTGGCCGTCCAGGGGGTCTACGAGCAGTACTTC	CASSLAVQGVYEQYF
TRBV15	NA	TRBJ1-5	TRBD1	TGTGCCACCAGCAGAGGAAGCGGGACAGGGGTTGGCAATCAGCCCCAGCATTTT	CATSRGSGTGVGNQPQHF
TRBV27	NA	TRBJ1-1	TRBD1	TGTGCCAGCAGTTTCTCGAGAGGGGGCCATACTGAAGCTTTCTTT	CASSFSRGGHTEAFF
TRBV2	NA	TRBJ1-6	NA	TGTGCCACCCCCCTGGGCACCGAGCTCAACTTT	CATPLGTELNF
TRBV10-2	NA	TRBJ1-1	NA	TGCGCCACACAGGCTACAGATGGCACTGAAGCTTTCTTT	CATQATDGTEAFF
TRBV7-9	NA	TRBJ2-1	NA	TGTGCCAGCAGCCCTAGGGAAGGGACAACGACGAACAATGAGCAGTTCTTC	CASSPREGTTTNNEQFF
TRBV7-9	once	TRBJ1-1	NA	TGTGCCAGCAGCTTAAGGGGAAGGGATACTGAAGCTTTCTTT	CASSLRGRDTEAFF
TRBV5-1	NA	TRBJ1-1	NA	TGCGCCAGCAGCTCCGGACAGACTATGAACACTGAAGCTTTCTTT	CASSSGQTMNTEAFF
TRBV30	NA	TRBJ1-1	NA	TGTGCTACCCCCCGCGCTGGTGAAGCTTTCTTT	CATPRAGEAFF
TRBV24-1	NA	TRBJ1-1	NA	TGTGCCACCCGCGGGGGGGCTGAAGCTTTCTTT	CATRGGAEAFF
TRBV6-5	NA	TRBJ1-2	TRBD1	TGTGCCAGCAGCCCGGCGACAGGGGACGGTGGCTACACCTTC	CASSPATGDGGYTF
TRBV19	NA	TRBJ1-1	NA	TGTGCCATTAAGGGTACGAACACTGAAGCTTTCTTT	CAIKGTNTEAFF
TRBV7-9	NA	TRBJ2-7	TRBD2	TGTGCCAGCAGCTTATATACTAGCGGGTCTCTCTACGAGCAGTACTTC	CASSLYTSGSLYEQYF
TRBV7-2	NA	TRBJ2-2	NA	TGTGCCAGCAGCTTAGGGACGGGCGGGGAGCTGTTTTTT	CASSLGTGGELFF
TRBV7-9	NA	TRBJ1-1	NA	TGTGCCAGCAGCTTAGCTGGGTTCACTGAAGCTTTCTTT	CASSLAGFTEAFF
TRBV27	NA	TRBJ2-7	NA	TGTGCCAGCAGTTTAAGGGGGAACGAGCAGTACTTC	CASSLRGNEQYF
TRBV27	NA	TRBJ2-7	NA	TGTGCCAGCAGTTCGCTGGACACGGCCGAGCAGTACTTC	CASSSLDTAEQYF
TRBV27	NA	TRBJ1-1	NA	TGTGCCAGCAGTACCTGGGGGACTGGGAACAATGATGAAGCTTTCTTT	CASSTWGTGNNDEAFF
TRBV7-9	NA	TRBJ1-2	NA	TGTGCCAGCAGCTTACCTCGGACGGGAGCTAACTATGGCTACACCTTC	CASSLPRTGANYGYTF
TRBV27	NA	TRBJ1-2	NA	TGTGCCAGCAGTTCTTCTTGGGGGGATAACTATGGCTACACCTTC	CASSSSWGDNYGYTF
TRBV27	NA	TRBJ1-5	NA	TGTGCCAGCAGTCAGGGGCCTGGCTTCAATCAGCCCCAGCATTTT	CASSQGPGFNQPQHF
TRBV9	NA	TRBJ2-1	NA	TGTGCCAGCAGCAGGAGGGTTTACAATGAGCAGTTCTTC	CASSRRVYNEQFF
TRBV30	NA	TRBJ1-2	NA	TGTGCCTGGAGTTATCTTGATGGCTACACCTTC	CAWSYLDGYTF
TRBV27	NA	TRBJ1-3	NA	TGTGCCAGCAGTTTATCGCCAGGGTCAGGAAACACCATATATTTT	CASSLSPGSGNTIYF
TRBV2	NA	TRBJ2-3	NA	TGTGCCAGCAGTGAAGGACGGTCGGATACGCAGTATTTT	CASSEGRSDTQYF
TRBV28	NA	TRBJ1-2	NA	TGTGCCAGCAGTCCTAGGGCCAATCTGGACTATGGCTACACCTTC	CASSPRANLDYGYTF
TRBV7-3	NA	TRBJ2-3	NA	TGTGCCAGCAGCTCTACAGGGACTAGCACAGATACGCAGTATTTT	CASSSTGTSTDTQYF
TRBV6-5	NA	TRBJ1-3	NA	TGTGCCAGCAGTTACTCGTTGAGCTCTGGAAACACCATATATTTT	CASSYSLSSGNTIYF
TRBV3-1/TRBV3-2	few	TRBJ1-5	NA	TGTGCCAGCAGCCCGTCGAGGCAGGGTCCCAATCAGCCCCAGCATTTT	CASSPSRQGPNQPQHF